Each of the 10 T cell receptor beta chains below was sequenced from the same sample in a study of blood T cell repertoires in COVID-19. Here immunoSEQ multiplex PCR was the method, and the copy in TCRdb shows in-frame clones only, minus some. The data hold approximately 320,000 clones, with roughly 91% observed a single time. Sequencing input: peripheral blood. Receptor source: a woman aged 25 to 39 with COVID-19, enrolled during active disease.

This chain connects TRBV6-6 to TRBJ1-1, with 7 positions matching TRBD1. This CDR3 has 15 amino acids. The germline gives CDR1 MNHNY, CDR2 SVGAGI (reference sequence). The V gene end was trimmed by 6 bases and the J gene end by 4 bases; junction bases not matched to a gene: 11. The CDR3 reads CASSPNPGGTTEAFF. Written as DNA, the CDR3 is TGTGCCAGCAGCCCTAACCCAGGGGGTACCACTGAAGCTTTCTTT.

This clone occurred once. V is TRBV20-1 and J is TRBJ2-5; TRBD2 agrees at 9 bases. The CDR3 is 15 amino acids. Losses at the gene ends were 4 bases for V and 5 bases for J; bases not matched to a gene: 11. Germline-derived CDR1 and CDR2 are DFQATT and SNEGSKA (reference sequence). For the CDR3, the DNA is TGCAGTGCTACTGAGGGGCGGGAGGGTCTGGAGACCCAGTACTTC. Its translation: CSATEGREGLETQYF.

The J gene is TRBJ2-7, the V gene TRBV15; D may be TRBD1 (5 bases). V dropped 0 bases and J dropped 5 bases, with 8 bases sitting between them. This CDR3 spans 13 amino acids. Looked up from germline, CDR1 is LNHNV and CDR2 is YYDKDF (reference sequence). Here the CDR3 reads CATSRDQGDEQYF. In nucleotides, the CDR3 is TGTGCCACCAGCAGAGACCAGGGCGACGAGCAGTACTTC.

The chain is built from TRBV5-1 and TRBJ1-6, with TRBD1 matching 7 bases. This CDR3 is built from 15 residues. Germline V gene data show CDR1 as SGHRS and CDR2 as YFSETQ. With 2 bases clipped from V and 7 bases from J, the junction kept 6 bases outside the gene matches. CDR3 bases: TGCGCCAGCAGCTTTGGGGACAGTTTCAATTCACCCCTCCACTTT. The encoded protein is CASSFGDSFNSPLHF.

DNA for the CDR3: TGCGCCAGCCAAATTGGGCGGGGGGTTATGGAGACCCAGTACTTC. It codes for CASQIGRGVMETQYF. The chain joins TRBV5-1 to TRBJ2-5; TRBD2 agrees at 8 bases. Trimming at V came to 7 bases and at J to 5 bases, leaving 13 bases not matched to a gene. Germline values: CDR1 SGHRS, CDR2 YFSETQ. This CDR3 is 15 amino acids long.

The chain uses TRBV27 and TRBJ2-7; 9 nucleotides agree with TRBD2. The CDR3 is 16 residues long. V trimming: 5 bases; J trimming: 0 bases; junction bases outside the gene matches: 8. CDR1 and CDR2 from the germline V gene are MNHEY and SMNVEV (reference sequence). CDR3 region: CASSLQTSGGSYEQYF. CDR3 in DNA: TGTGCCAGCAGTCTACAGACTAGCGGTGGCTCCTACGAGCAGTACTTC.

V usage is TRBV28 and J usage is TRBJ1-2; TRBD1 aligns across 9 bases. Trimming at V came to 6 bases and at J to 6 bases, leaving 14 bases not matched to a gene. The germline gives CDR1 MDHEN, CDR2 SYDVKM. This CDR3 contains 16 residues. The CDR3 loop is CASSTTLTRTGDGYTF. CDR3 nucleotides: TGTGCCAGCAGCACGACCCTGACAAGGACAGGGGATGGCTACACCTTC.

This clone showed up just once. This sequence joins TRBV2 and TRBJ1-2; 7 positions agree with TRBD1. This CDR3 is built from 20 residues. From germline, CDR1 is SNHLY and CDR2 FYNNEI. V lost 1 base, J lost 5 bases, and 22 bases stayed unmatched. The CDR3 sequence is CASSEGPHLRDSAESYGYTF. Written as DNA, the CDR3 is TGTGCCAGCAGTGAAGGACCCCATCTCCGGGACAGCGCGGAGAGTTATGGCTACACCTTC.

The chain couples TRBV28 to TRBJ2-7; D possibly corresponds to TRBD1 (5 bases). The CDR3 is 12 amino acids. CDR1 is MDHEN and CDR2 is SYDVKM in the germline V gene. V was trimmed by 6 bases and J by 5 bases, leaving 11 bases between them. This chain's CDR3 is CASSFRANEQYF. The DNA of the CDR3 is TGTGCCAGCAGCTTCAGGGCCAACGAGCAGTACTTC. The full variable domain, in which reference TRBV28 and TRBJ2-7 provide the parts outside the CDR3, is DVKVTQSSRYLVKRTGEKVFLECVQDMDHENMFWYRQDPGLGLRLIYFSYDVKMKEKGDIPEGYSVSREKKERFSLILESASTNQTSMYLCASSFRANEQYFGPGTRLTVT.

V and J are TRBV6-5 and TRBJ1-1; no clear D. Germline CDR1 is MNHEY and CDR2 is SVGAGI. V was trimmed by 7 bases and J by 2 bases, leaving 11 bases between them. The CDR3 totals 13 residues. CDR3 nucleotide sequence: TGTGCCAGCACCTATACCCTTAACACTGAAGCTTTCTTT. Residues: CASTYTLNTEAFF.